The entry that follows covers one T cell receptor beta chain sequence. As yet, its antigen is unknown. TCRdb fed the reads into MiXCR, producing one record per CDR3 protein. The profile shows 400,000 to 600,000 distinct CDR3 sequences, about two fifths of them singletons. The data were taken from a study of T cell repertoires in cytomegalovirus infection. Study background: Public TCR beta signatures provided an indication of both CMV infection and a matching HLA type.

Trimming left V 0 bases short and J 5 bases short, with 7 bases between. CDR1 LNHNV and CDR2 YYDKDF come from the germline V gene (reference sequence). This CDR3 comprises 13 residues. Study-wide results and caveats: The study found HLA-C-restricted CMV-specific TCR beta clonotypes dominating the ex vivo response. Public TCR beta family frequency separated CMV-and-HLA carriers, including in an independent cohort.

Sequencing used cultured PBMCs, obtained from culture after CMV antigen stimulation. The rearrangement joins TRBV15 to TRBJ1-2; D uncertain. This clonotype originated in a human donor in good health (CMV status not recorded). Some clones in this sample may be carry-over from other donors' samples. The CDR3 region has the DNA TGTGCCACCAGCAGAGACAGGTCATATGGCTACACCTTC. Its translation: CATSRDRSYGYTF.